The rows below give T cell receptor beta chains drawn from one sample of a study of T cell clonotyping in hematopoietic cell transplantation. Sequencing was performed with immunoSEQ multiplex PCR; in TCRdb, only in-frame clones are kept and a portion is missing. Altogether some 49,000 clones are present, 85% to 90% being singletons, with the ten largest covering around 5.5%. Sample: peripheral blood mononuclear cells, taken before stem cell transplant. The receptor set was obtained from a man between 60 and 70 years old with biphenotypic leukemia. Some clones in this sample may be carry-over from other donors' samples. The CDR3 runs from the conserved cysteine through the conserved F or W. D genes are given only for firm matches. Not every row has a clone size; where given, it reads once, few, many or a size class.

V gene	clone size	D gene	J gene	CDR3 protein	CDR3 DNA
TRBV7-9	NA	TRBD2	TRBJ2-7	CASSPWARAGEQYF	TGTGCCAGCAGCCCTTGGGCTCGAGCGGGGGAGCAGTACTTC
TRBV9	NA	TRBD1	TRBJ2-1	CASSVGAGGAHNEQFF	TGTGCCAGCAGCGTTGGGGCAGGGGGTGCCCACAATGAGCAGTTCTTC
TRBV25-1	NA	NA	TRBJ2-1	CASSEFGPSGNNEQFF	TGTGCCAGCAGTGAATTTGGGCCCAGCGGCAACAATGAGCAGTTCTTC
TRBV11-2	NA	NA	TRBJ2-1	CASSLVGNEQFF	TGTGCCAGCAGCTTAGTCGGCAATGAGCAGTTCTTC
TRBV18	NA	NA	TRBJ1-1	CASSSVWEAGLNTEAFF	TGTGCCAGCTCCTCTGTATGGGAGGCGGGGTTGAACACTGAAGCTTTCTTT
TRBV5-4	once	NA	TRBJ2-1	CASSSPSGSVEQFF	TGTGCCAGCAGCTCCCCGTCGGGTTCTGTCGAGCAGTTCTTC
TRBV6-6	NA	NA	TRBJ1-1	CASRVPNTEAFF	TGTGCCAGCAGAGTCCCGAACACTGAAGCTTTCTTT
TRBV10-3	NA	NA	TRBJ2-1	CAISESGLGRGGRNEQFF	TGTGCCATCAGTGAGTCTGGTCTAGGTCGGGGCGGGCGGAATGAGCAGTTCTTC
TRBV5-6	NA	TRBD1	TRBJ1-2	CASNRRAGTGLSNYGYTF	TGTGCCAGCAACAGACGCGCCGGGACAGGTCTATCTAACTATGGCTACACCTTC
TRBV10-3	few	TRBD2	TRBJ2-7	CAISGLADSYEQYF	TGTGCCATCAGTGGCCTAGCGGACTCCTACGAGCAGTACTTC
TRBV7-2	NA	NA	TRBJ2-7	CASSYASRENEQYF	TGTGCCAGCAGCTATGCCTCTAGGGAGAACGAGCAGTACTTC
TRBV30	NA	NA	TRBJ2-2	CAWTPGADTGELFF	TGTGCCTGGACCCCGGGGGCGGACACCGGGGAGCTGTTTTTT
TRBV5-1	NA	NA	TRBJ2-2	CASSLSTVGNTGELFF	TGCGCCAGCAGCTTGTCGACAGTAGGGAACACCGGGGAGCTGTTTTTT
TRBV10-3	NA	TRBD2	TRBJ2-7	CAISAGGLAGAYEQYF	TGTGCCATCAGTGCAGGGGGACTAGCGGGAGCCTACGAGCAGTACTTC
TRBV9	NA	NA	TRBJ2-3	CASSPQDRNPDTQYF	TGTGCCAGCAGCCCCCAGGACCGAAACCCAGATACGCAGTATTTT
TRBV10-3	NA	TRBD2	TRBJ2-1	CAISVVRSSGRRGNEQFF	TGTGCCATCAGTGTCGTAAGGAGTAGCGGGAGGAGGGGGAATGAGCAGTTCTTC
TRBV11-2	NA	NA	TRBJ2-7	CASSFGVGQFYEQYF	TGTGCCAGCAGCTTTGGGGTTGGACAATTCTACGAGCAGTACTTC
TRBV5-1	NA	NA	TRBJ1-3	CASSFTGNTIYF	TGCGCCAGCAGCTTTACTGGAAACACCATATATTTT
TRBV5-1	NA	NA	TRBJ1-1	CASSLDPDSSSTEAFF	TGCGCCAGCAGCTTGGATCCCGACAGCAGTAGCACTGAAGCTTTCTTT
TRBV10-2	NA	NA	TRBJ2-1	CASSGHFYNEQFF	TGCGCCAGCAGCGGGCATTTCTACAATGAGCAGTTCTTC
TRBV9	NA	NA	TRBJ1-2	CASRGMAQDDYGYTF	TGTGCCAGCAGGGGGATGGCCCAGGACGACTATGGCTACACCTTC
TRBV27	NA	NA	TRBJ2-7	CASSLRGAPSYEQYF	TGTGCCAGCAGTTTGAGAGGGGCCCCCTCCTACGAGCAGTACTTC
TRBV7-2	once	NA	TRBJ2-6	CASSLVSSWANVLTF	TGTGCCAGCAGCTTAGTCTCCTCGTGGGCCAACGTCCTGACTTTC
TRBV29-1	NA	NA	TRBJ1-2	CSDGRPHDPYGYTF	TGCAGCGACGGACGGCCCCACGATCCATATGGCTACACCTTC
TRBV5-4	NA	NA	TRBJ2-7	CASSSDPSVEQYF	TGTGCCAGCAGCTCAGACCCCTCCGTGGAGCAGTACTTC
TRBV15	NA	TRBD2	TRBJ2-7	CATSRGFGRASGVYEQYF	TGTGCCACCAGCAGAGGTTTCGGGAGGGCCTCGGGGGTTTACGAGCAGTACTTC
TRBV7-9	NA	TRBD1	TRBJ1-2	CASSPGQEAIYGYTF	TGTGCCAGCAGCCCAGGACAGGAGGCCATATATGGCTACACCTTC
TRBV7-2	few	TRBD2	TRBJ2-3	CASRFGGGSGPTDTQYF	TGTGCCAGCAGGTTCGGGGGGGGTAGCGGGCCCACAGATACGCAGTATTTT
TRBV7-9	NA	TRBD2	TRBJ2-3	CASSLPQGREMRTADTQYF	TGTGCCAGCAGCTTGCCTCAAGGGCGGGAGATGAGAACCGCAGATACGCAGTATTTT
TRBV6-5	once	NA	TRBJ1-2	CASSYSGIYGYTF	TGTGCCAGCAGTTACAGCGGGATCTATGGCTACACCTTC
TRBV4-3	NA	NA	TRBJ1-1	CASSQAGNTEAFF	TGCGCCAGCAGCCAGGCCGGGAACACTGAAGCTTTCTTT
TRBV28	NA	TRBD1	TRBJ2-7	CASSLTTGGTSEQYF	TGTGCCAGCAGTTTAACGACAGGGGGCACTTCCGAGCAGTACTTC
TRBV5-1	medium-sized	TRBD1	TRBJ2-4	CASSLTGGNIQYF	TGCGCCAGCAGCTTGACAGGGGGGAACATTCAGTACTTC
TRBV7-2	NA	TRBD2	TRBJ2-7	CASSFGLAGVMYEQYF	TGTGCCAGCAGCTTCGGACTAGCGGGAGTGATGTACGAGCAGTACTTC
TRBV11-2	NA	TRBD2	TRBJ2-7	CASSSRAAGGYEQYF	TGTGCCAGCAGCTCCCGGGCAGCGGGAGGGTACGAGCAGTACTTC
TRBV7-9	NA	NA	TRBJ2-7	CASSLAIGEQYF	TGTGCCAGCAGCTTAGCTATCGGCGAGCAGTACTTC
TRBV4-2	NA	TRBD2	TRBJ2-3	CASSTTSGSRRDTQYF	TGTGCCAGCAGTACTACTAGCGGGAGCAGGAGAGATACGCAGTATTTT
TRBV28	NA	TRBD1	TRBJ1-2	CASSMLTGGRLGGGYTF	TGTGCCAGCAGTATGCTGACAGGGGGCCGATTGGGCGGTGGCTACACCTTC